Presented here are 20 T cell receptor beta chains from one specimen sequenced in a study of blood T cells in healthy people across ages (dated by TCRdb to the mid-2010s). The library was produced with 5' RACE. The sample was run on an Illumina HiSeq 2500. The second PCR ran for about 6 to 12 cycles and used a J-beta primer mix along with a sample-barcoded 5' primer. Using fastp at Q25 and MiXCR, TCRdb reprocessed the public reads and kept productive beta chains. All rows with the same CDR3 protein become a single entry with the most common DNA and genes. The sample has over 700,000 distinct CDR3 sequences on record, about 25% of them singletons. The top ten clones comprise more than 7.5% of the sample. These same data were also listed under a study on T cells of mothers and their children.

The material sequenced was blood. Receptors were obtained from a boy aged 5-17 years in good health.

This clonotype has only a few counts. This chain connects TRBV4-2 to TRBJ2-2; TRBD2 is a possible D gene (5 bases). In germline, CDR1 is LGHNA, CDR2 YNFKEQ. V gave up 0 bases and J gave up 5 bases, with 13 bases separating them. The CDR3 is made up of 16 amino acids. This CDR3 reads CASSQDMRAQTGELFF. The CDR3 DNA sequence: TGTGCCAGCAGCCAAGATATGAGGGCCCAAACCGGGGAGCTGTTTTTT.

The V call is TRBV5-1, the J call TRBJ1-6, with D hard to call. Trimming took off 0 bases at V and 10 bases at J, with 11 bases between the two ends. Per germline, CDR1 SGHRS and CDR2 YFSETQ. The CDR3 has 14 amino acids. The CDR3 loop reads CASSLEGGDSPLHF. In DNA, the CDR3 is TGCGCCAGCAGCTTGGAAGGTGGAGACTCACCCCTCCACTTT.

This clonotype was picked up a small number of times. The rearrangement links TRBV4-1 to TRBJ2-4, with 9 bases that match TRBD2. Germline CDR1 is MGHRA and CDR2 is YSYEKL. The V and J ends lost 0 bases and 7 bases, in that order; junction bases with no gene match: 4. This CDR3 has 15 residues. The CDR3 loop reads CASSQDRGRANIQYF. CDR3 nucleotides: TGCGCCAGCAGCCAAGATCGCGGGAGGGCTAACATTCAGTACTTC.

This clonotype was seen only a few times. The rearrangement uses TRBV11-3 and TRBJ1-2; D not resolved. The CDR3 has 14 residues. CDR1 and CDR2 (germline): SGHNT, YENEEA. Trimming pared 0 bases from V and 5 bases from J, leaving 10 bases between. The CDR3 DNA reads as TGTGCCAGCAGCTTAGATTCAAGGGCATATGGCTACACCTTC. It is translated as CASSLDSRAYGYTF.

The V gene is TRBV12-3 or TRBV12-4, the J gene TRBJ2-1, with D uncertain. Trimming cost V 3 bases and J 0 bases, with 12 bases left between them. CDR3 size: 16 residues. This CDR3 is CASSFLFRSSYNEQFF. The CDR3 bases are TGTGCCAGCAGTTTTCTTTTCCGCAGCTCCTACAATGAGCAGTTCTTC.

There are a few counts of this clonotype. This chain links TRBV25-1 with TRBJ2-1, with D hard to call. This CDR3 has 11 amino acids. Germline-derived CDR1 and CDR2 are MGHDK and SYGVNS. Trimming left V 4 bases short and J 7 bases short, with 5 bases between. The DNA for the CDR3 is TGTGCCAGCAGTGGGTTTAATGAGCAGTTCTTC. Protein: CASSGFNEQFF. The variable domain in full, completed from reference TRBV25-1 and TRBJ2-1, reads EADIYQTPRYLVIGTGKKITLECSQTMGHDKMYWYQQDPGMELHLIHYSYGVNSTEKGDLSSESTVSRIRTEHFPLTLESARPSHTSQYLCASSGFNEQFFGPGTRLTVL.

This rearrangement joins TRBV4-3 to TRBJ2-7; D call uncertain. V lost 0 bases and J 0 bases, leaving 9 bases between the germline ends. The CDR3 covers 15 residues. Germline loops: CDR1 LGHNA, CDR2 YSLEER. CDR3 region: CASSQDHASSYEQYF. CDR3 in DNA: TGCGCCAGCAGCCAAGATCACGCCAGCTCCTACGAGCAGTACTTC.

This clonotype was detected a few times. The V gene is TRBV28, the J gene TRBJ2-5, with a possible D match to TRBD2 (6 bases). The V end lost 8 bases, the J end lost 4 bases, and 17 bases lay between the germline ends. CDR1 is MDHEN, CDR2 SYDVKM, per germline. The length of the CDR3 is 14 residues. The CDR3 sequence is CASRPPRGIETQYF. As DNA, the CDR3 is TGTGCCAGCCGCCCGCCCCGGGGGATAGAGACCCAGTACTTC.

The sample holds a few counts of this clonotype. At one end, the junction sequence differs from germline, possibly due to a read error. The chain couples TRBV10-3 to TRBJ2-5; D ambiguous. Looked up from germline, CDR1 is ENHRY and CDR2 is SYGVKD. This CDR3 spans 14 amino acids. CDR3 sequence reads: CAISEALGRETQHF. CDR3 nucleotide sequence: TGTGCCATCAGTGAGGCGCTGGGCCGAGAGACCCAGCACTTC.

This clonotype was observed a handful of times. V is TRBV2 and J is TRBJ2-3; D gene uncertain. Trimming removed 5 bases from V and 3 bases from J, with 9 bases in between. The CDR3 has 13 amino acids. The germline CDR1 and CDR2 sequences are SNHLY and FYNNEI. This chain's CDR3 is CASSKELTDTQYF. The DNA of the CDR3 is TGTGCCAGCAGTAAGGAGCTAACAGATACGCAGTATTTT.

The chain carries TRBV25-1 and TRBJ2-6; 8 positions agree with TRBD1. Per the germline V gene, CDR1 is MGHDK and CDR2 is SYGVNS. J lost 0 bases, V lost 2 bases, and 6 bases had no gene match. This CDR3 region has 18 residues. DNA of the CDR3: TGTGCCAGCAGTGAAGGGGGCAGGGGGCTCTCTGGGGCCAACGTCCTGACTTTC. Translating it yields CASSEGGRGLSGANVLTF.

In this sample, this clonotype turned up a few times. CDR3 DNA: TGTGCCACCACGTGGTTGGAGATCCAAGAGACCCAGTACTTC. This translates into CATTWLEIQETQYF. The chain joins TRBV7-9 to TRBJ2-5; no clear D. CDR1 and CDR2 from the germline V gene are SEHNR and FQNEAQ (reference sequence). The CDR3 is 14 amino acids. Trimming removed 10 bases at V and 1 base at J, with 16 bases between.

This chain connects TRBV29-1 to TRBJ1-1; D is uncertain. The CDR3 sequence is 14 residues long. The V and J ends lost 1 base and 5 bases respectively, with 14 bases between them. Germline-derived CDR1 and CDR2 are SQVTM and ANQGSEA. Here the CDR3 DNA reads TGCAGCGTTGAAGTAAGTGGCGGCCGTACTGAAGCTTTCTTT. As protein: CSVEVSGGRTEAFF.

The chain links TRBV9 to TRBJ2-7; D is uncertain. The germline V gene has CDR1 SGDLS and CDR2 YYNGEE. V lost 0 bases and J 1 base, leaving 8 bases between the germline ends. The CDR3 has 14 residues. The chain's CDR3 is CASSVGPLSYEQYF. The CDR3 region has the DNA TGTGCCAGCAGCGTAGGCCCTCTGTCCTACGAGCAGTACTTC.

This clonotype was seen a handful of times. The chain couples TRBV4-2 to TRBJ1-2; D unclear. Trimming removed 1 base at V and 5 bases at J, with 8 bases between. Germline values: CDR1 LGHNA, CDR2 YNFKEQ. The CDR3 extends over 13 amino acids. CDR3 nucleotides: TGTGCCAGCAGCCAAGTTGCCGAGTATGGCTACACCTTC. The encoded protein is CASSQVAEYGYTF.

The chain has TRBV29-1 and TRBJ2-3, with D perhaps matching TRBD1 or TRBD2 (6 bases each). The germline gives CDR1 SQVTM, CDR2 ANQGSEA. The CDR3 loop spans 13 amino acids. Trimming left V 7 bases short and J 6 bases short, with 17 bases between. The CDR3 coding sequence is TGCAGCGGGCAACGGGGGCCGAAGGATACGCAGTATTTT. As protein: CSGQRGPKDTQYF.

This clonotype has a handful of counts. J is TRBJ2-1 and V is TRBV28, with D perhaps matching TRBD2 (5 bases). Germline V gene lookup returns CDR1 MDHEN and CDR2 SYDVKM. The CDR3 is 14 residues long. Between the trimmed V and J ends, which lost 0 bases and 3 bases, there was a span of 6 bases. CDR3 DNA sequence: TGTGCCAGCAGTTTATGGGGAGACTACAATGAGCAGTTCTTC. It codes for CASSLWGDYNEQFF.

V gene TRBV2 combines with J gene TRBJ2-5; possibly TRBD1 or TRBD2 for D (5 bases each). Per the germline V gene, CDR1 is SNHLY and CDR2 is FYNNEI. Trimming cost V 6 bases and J 10 bases, with 27 bases left between them. CDR3 length equals 16 residues. The DNA of the CDR3 is TGTGCCAGCAGCTCTACCACGGGACGCTCTTTTAGCGACCAGTACTTC. Amino acid sequence: CASSSTTGRSFSDQYF.

The chain uses TRBV5-6 and TRBJ1-1; D ambiguous. Germline V CDR1 and CDR2: SGHDT, YYEEEE. Trimming pared 1 base from V and 1 base from J, leaving 14 bases between. The CDR3 has 16 amino acids. This CDR3 reads CASSLMETLPNTEAFF. The CDR3 DNA follows: TGTGCCAGCAGCTTGATGGAAACCTTACCGAACACTGAAGCTTTCTTT.

The chain combines TRBV7-9 with TRBJ2-1; a weak D match, TRBD2 (5 bases). V was shortened by 1 base and J by 1 base, with 11 bases between the two germline ends. The CDR3 extends over 16 amino acids. Germline values: CDR1 SEHNR, CDR2 FQNEAQ (reference sequence). CDR3 in DNA: TGTGCCAGCAGCTTAGGTATAGCGAGGTCCTACAATGAGCAGTTCTTC. Its protein is CASSLGIARSYNEQFF.